The rows below give T cell receptor beta chains drawn from one sample of a study of cytotoxic CD8 clonotypes in ibrutinib-treated CLL. The repertoire was sequenced with immunoSEQ multiplex PCR; TCRdb's copy has only in-frame clones and lacks some. The sample consists of 30,000 to 35,000 clones, 69% of them appearing once. Sequences were derived from PBMCs, sampled before ibrutinib treatment. The receptors originated from a human donor with chronic lymphocytic leukemia. CDR3s include the opening cysteine and the closing phenylalanine or tryptophan. A D gene is named only where the DNA matches it firmly. The listing skips clone size in some rows; elsewhere it reads once, few, many or a size class.

size: .; J: TRBJ1-1; D: .; V: TRBV2; length: 12; DNA: TGTGCCAGCAGTGAAAGTGGGGCTGAAGCTTTCTTT; CDR3: CASSESGAEAFF
size: .; J: TRBJ2-7; D: .; V: TRBV2; length: 13; DNA: TGTGCCAGCAGTGGAGGACAATCCTACGAGCAGTACTTC; CDR3: CASSGGQSYEQYF
size: .; J: TRBJ1-5; D: .; V: TRBV28; length: 15; DNA: TGTGCCAGCAGTTTGATCGCCGGGGGCAATCAGCCCCAGCATTTT; CDR3: CASSLIAGGNQPQHF
size: .; J: TRBJ2-1; D: TRBD2; V: TRBV9; length: 16; DNA: TGTGCCAGCAGCCCAAGCGCGAGCGGGGCTTACAATGAGCAGTTCTTC; CDR3: CASSPSASGAYNEQFF
size: .; J: TRBJ1-5; D: TRBD1; V: TRBV30; length: 13; DNA: TGTGCCTGGAGCGCCACAGGGGCTCAGCCCCAGCATTTT; CDR3: CAWSATGAQPQHF
size: few; J: TRBJ1-4; D: .; V: TRBV9; length: 14; DNA: TGTGCCAGCAGCGTAGGAGGGGGTAATGAAAAACTGTTTTTT; CDR3: CASSVGGGNEKLFF
size: .; J: TRBJ1-3; D: .; V: TRBV4-1; length: 15; DNA: TGCGCCAGCAGCCAAGATCCGGCCTCTGGAAACACCATATATTTT; CDR3: CASSQDPASGNTIYF
size: .; J: TRBJ2-7; D: .; V: TRBV5-5; length: 14; DNA: TGTGCCAGCAGCATAACAGCCGCATCCTACGAGCAGTACTTC; CDR3: CASSITAASYEQYF
size: .; J: TRBJ1-3; D: .; V: TRBV19; length: 14; DNA: TGTGCCAGTAGTAACCAGGGGCTGGGAAACACCATATATTTT; CDR3: CASSNQGLGNTIYF
size: .; J: TRBJ1-1; D: TRBD1; V: TRBV29-1; length: 15; DNA: TGCAGCGTTGATTTCGGGAAGGGGGCGGACACTGAAGCTTTCTTT; CDR3: CSVDFGKGADTEAFF
size: .; J: TRBJ2-7; D: .; V: TRBV13; length: 13; DNA: TGTGCCAGCAGCTTGACTACATCCTACGAGCAGTACTTC; CDR3: CASSLTTSYEQYF
size: .; J: TRBJ2-5; D: TRBD2; V: TRBV9; length: 17; DNA: TGTGCCAGCAGCGCCCGGCCCCTAGCGGGAGGGCGTGAGACCCAGTACTTC; CDR3: CASSARPLAGGRETQYF
size: once; J: TRBJ1-5; D: TRBD1; V: TRBV6-1; length: 12; DNA: TGTGCCAGCAGTGTAGACAGGGGACGCGAGCATTTT; CDR3: CASSVDRGREHF
size: .; J: TRBJ2-3; D: .; V: TRBV19; length: 12; DNA: TGTGCCAGTAGTATTTGGCCGGATACGCAGTATTTT; CDR3: CASSIWPDTQYF
size: .; J: TRBJ2-5; D: .; V: TRBV28; length: 15; DNA: TGTGCCAGCAGTTCTGCAGCAGGGTTGAAAGAGACCCAGTACTTC; CDR3: CASSSAAGLKETQYF
size: .; J: TRBJ2-7; D: TRBD2; V: TRBV5-1; length: 16; DNA: TGCGCCAGCAGCTGGAAACTAGCGGGTAACCTCTACGAGCAGTACTTC; CDR3: CASSWKLAGNLYEQYF
size: .; J: TRBJ2-7; D: .; V: TRBV7-2; length: 12; DNA: TGTGCCAGCAGCCGAACATGGGACGAGCAGTACTTC; CDR3: CASSRTWDEQYF
size: once; J: TRBJ1-5; D: .; V: TRBV13; length: 16; DNA: TGTGCCAGCAGCTCATCCGGGACAAATAGCAATCAGCCCCAGCATTTT; CDR3: CASSSSGTNSNQPQHF
size: once; J: TRBJ1-6; D: .; V: TRBV7-9; length: 12; DNA: TGTGCCAGCAGTTTAACGAATTCACCCCTCCACTTT; CDR3: CASSLTNSPLHF
size: .; J: TRBJ2-5; D: .; V: TRBV2; length: 15; DNA: TGTGCCAGAACTTTGCCACAGGGCTACCAAGAGACCCAGTACTTC; CDR3: CARTLPQGYQETQYF
size: .; J: TRBJ2-7; D: TRBD2; V: TRBV2; length: 14; DNA: TGTGCCAGCAGTGAAGCGGGAGGGAGGTACGAGCAGTACTTC; CDR3: CASSEAGGRYEQYF
size: .; J: TRBJ1-2; D: TRBD1; V: TRBV27; length: 15; DNA: TGTGCCAGCAGTATGACAGGGGTAGAGGGCTATGGCTACACCTTC; CDR3: CASSMTGVEGYGYTF
size: .; J: TRBJ1-2; D: TRBD1; V: TRBV9; length: 14; DNA: TGTGCCAGCAGCCCGGGACAGGCATACTATGGCTACACCTTC; CDR3: CASSPGQAYYGYTF
size: few; J: TRBJ1-3; D: .; V: TRBV19; length: 13; DNA: TGTGCCAGTAGTATGGCGGGGGGAGACACCATATATTTT; CDR3: CASSMAGGDTIYF
size: .; J: TRBJ2-3; D: TRBD1; V: TRBV6-1; length: 14; DNA: TGTGCCAGCAGCTATGACAGGGGTACAGATACGCAGTATTTT; CDR3: CASSYDRGTDTQYF
size: few; J: TRBJ1-5; D: .; V: TRBV18; length: 13; DNA: TGTGCCTCCTCCGGGTTTGGAAATCAGCCCCAGCATTTT; CDR3: CASSGFGNQPQHF
size: .; J: TRBJ1-2; D: .; V: TRBV29-1; length: 13; DNA: TGCAGCGTTACAGGGACAAGGGGCTATGGCTACACCTTC; CDR3: CSVTGTRGYGYTF
size: .; J: TRBJ1-2; D: .; V: TRBV10-3; length: 15; DNA: TGTGCCATCAGTGAGTCTGACGGGACACTGGATGGCTACACCTTC; CDR3: CAISESDGTLDGYTF
size: .; J: TRBJ2-1; D: .; V: TRBV30; length: 15; DNA: TGTGCCTGCACGACACGCCTAGGGGGATACAATGAGCAGTTCTTC; CDR3: CACTTRLGGYNEQFF
size: .; J: TRBJ2-3; D: TRBD2; V: TRBV6-1; length: 14; DNA: TGTGCCAGCACTGTAGCGGGGGGGCTGGATACGCAGTATTTT; CDR3: CASTVAGGLDTQYF
size: .; J: TRBJ1-6; D: .; V: TRBV18; length: 15; DNA: TGTGCCAGCTCATCGGCAACAGTTGGGAGTTCACCCCTCCACTTT; CDR3: CASSSATVGSSPLHF
size: .; J: TRBJ1-5; D: .; V: TRBV19; length: 13; DNA: TGTGCCAGTAGTATGTGGACGGGGCAGCCCCAGCATTTT; CDR3: CASSMWTGQPQHF
size: few; J: TRBJ2-7; D: TRBD1; V: TRBV6-1; length: 15; DNA: TGTGCCAGCAGTGAAGCCGCAGGGGGCAGGTACGAGCAGTACTTC; CDR3: CASSEAAGGRYEQYF
size: .; J: TRBJ2-2; D: .; V: TRBV5-1; length: 14; DNA: TGCGCCAGCAGCCCCCAGGGCGGCACCGGGGAGCTGTTTTTT; CDR3: CASSPQGGTGELFF
size: .; J: TRBJ2-3; D: TRBD2; V: TRBV12-5; length: 18; DNA: TGTGCTAGTGGTTTGGTACGGGTGGCTAGCGGAAGCACAGATACGCAGTATTTT; CDR3: CASGLVRVASGSTDTQYF
size: .; J: TRBJ1-1; D: .; V: TRBV2; length: 16; DNA: TGTGCCAGCAGTCCACTTCGGTGGGGCGACGACACTGAAGCTTTCTTT; CDR3: CASSPLRWGDDTEAFF
size: .; J: TRBJ2-7; D: TRBD1; V: TRBV29-1; length: 13; DNA: TGCAGCGGTGGTCAACAGGGGGACGACGAGCAGTACTTC; CDR3: CSGGQQGDDEQYF
size: .; J: TRBJ2-3; D: TRBD2; V: TRBV10-3; length: 18; DNA: TGTGCCATCAGTGAACCCCCGACTAGCGGGGGCCAAACAGATACGCAGTATTTT; CDR3: CAISEPPTSGGQTDTQYF
size: few; J: TRBJ2-7; D: .; V: TRBV2; length: 12; DNA: TGTGCCAGCAGTGAAGTTTGGAACGAGCAGTACTTC; CDR3: CASSEVWNEQYF
size: .; J: TRBJ1-2; D: TRBD1; V: TRBV28; length: 16; DNA: TGTGCCAGCAGTCACCGGGACAGGGGCTGGGACTATGGCTACACCTTC; CDR3: CASSHRDRGWDYGYTF
size: once; J: TRBJ2-7; D: TRBD2; V: TRBV30; length: 15; DNA: TGTGCCTGGAGCCGACAACTAGCGGGGGGGGACGAGCAGTACTTC; CDR3: CAWSRQLAGGDEQYF
size: .; J: TRBJ1-2; D: .; V: TRBV6-6; length: 16; DNA: TGTGCCAGCAGTTACCCCGGAGGCGAACGCGGCTATGGCTACACCTTC; CDR3: CASSYPGGERGYGYTF
size: .; J: TRBJ1-2; D: .; V: TRBV19; length: 10; DNA: TGTGCCATCCGGGGCTATGGCTACACCTTC; CDR3: CAIRGYGYTF
size: .; J: TRBJ2-7; D: TRBD1; V: TRBV7-9; length: 14; DNA: TGTGCCAGCAGCTTTATGGGACAGGGGAATGAGCAGTACTTC; CDR3: CASSFMGQGNEQYF
size: .; J: TRBJ2-3; D: TRBD2; V: TRBV6-5; length: 14; DNA: TGTGCCAGCAGGCGACTAGCGGGGTCAGATACGCAGTATTTT; CDR3: CASRRLAGSDTQYF
size: .; J: TRBJ2-3; D: .; V: TRBV28; length: 13; DNA: TGTGCCAGCAGTTTCAGGATTGTTGATACGCAGTATTTT; CDR3: CASSFRIVDTQYF
size: .; J: TRBJ2-7; D: .; V: TRBV6-1; length: 12; DNA: TGTGCCTTAGCCCAGTCCCCCTACGAGCAGTACTTC; CDR3: CALAQSPYEQYF
size: .; J: TRBJ2-1; D: .; V: TRBV10-3; length: 13; DNA: TGTGCCATCAGTGAAGGCAGGGATAATGAGCAGTTCTTC; CDR3: CAISEGRDNEQFF
size: .; J: TRBJ1-1; D: .; V: TRBV4-2; length: 13; DNA: TGTGCCAGCAGCCAAGTCGACAGGACTGAAGCTTTCTTT; CDR3: CASSQVDRTEAFF
size: few; J: TRBJ2-7; D: .; V: TRBV7-6; length: 16; DNA: TGTGCCAGCAGCTTAGAGGGTCAGGTCGTCCTCTACGAGCAGTACTTC; CDR3: CASSLEGQVVLYEQYF
size: .; J: TRBJ2-3; D: .; V: TRBV6-5; length: 15; DNA: TGTGCCAGCAGTTACACTCGAGCCTCCACAGATACGCAGTATTTT; CDR3: CASSYTRASTDTQYF
size: .; J: TRBJ2-3; D: .; V: TRBV28; length: 11; DNA: TGTGCCAGCACTTCTGGAGATACGCAGTATTTT; CDR3: CASTSGDTQYF
size: .; J: TRBJ2-1; D: TRBD2; V: TRBV9; length: 16; DNA: TGTGCCAGCAGCGTACTAGCGGTCAACTCCTACAATGAGCAGTTCTTC; CDR3: CASSVLAVNSYNEQFF
size: .; J: TRBJ1-5; D: .; V: TRBV10-3; length: 14; DNA: TGTGCCATCAGTGCCGACAGTTTCAATCAGCCCCAGCATTTT; CDR3: CAISADSFNQPQHF
size: .; J: TRBJ2-5; D: TRBD2; V: TRBV30; length: 19; DNA: TGTGCCTGGAGTGTAGGGGGAGGGCTAGCGGGCATAATCCAAGAGACCCAGTACTTC; CDR3: CAWSVGGGLAGIIQETQYF
size: .; J: TRBJ2-5; D: .; V: TRBV7-9; length: 17; DNA: TGTGCCAGCAGCCTTTCGTCGGGGACCCCATTTCAAGAGACCCAGTACTTC; CDR3: CASSLSSGTPFQETQYF
size: .; J: TRBJ2-7; D: .; V: TRBV27; length: 13; DNA: TGTGCCAGCAGTTTCCGGCAGCTTTACGAGCAGTACTTC; CDR3: CASSFRQLYEQYF